Listed here are 7 T cell receptor beta chains from one sample, sequenced in a study of human T cells and chemical hapten exposure. The time point: patch test 1, 2 weeks after DPC sensitization. Treatment denoted: therapeutic diphenylcyclopropenone sensitization with weekly scalp DPC. In TCRdb, the RACE reads were re-called with MiXCR into one record per CDR3 protein. The sample lists 100,000 or so distinct CDR3 sequences, around 10% occurring once. The starting material was whole blood, obtained in connection with sensitization to the hapten diphenylcyclopropenone (DPC). The receptors were gathered from a woman between 35 and 50 years old with alopecia areata. Some clones in this sample may be carry-over from other donors' samples.

This clonotype was observed many times. The chain has TRBV24-1 and TRBJ2-3; possible D gene TRBD2, 5 bases. V shed 3 bases and J shed 4 bases, with 13 bases lying between them. The germline CDR1 and CDR2 sequences are KGHDR and SFDVKD. The length of the CDR3 is 15 residues. DNA of the CDR3: TGTGCCACCAGTGATCGAGGGAGCTCGGCAGATACGCAGTATTTT. Amino acids: CATSDRGSSADTQYF.

The rearrangement links TRBV5-6 to TRBJ2-5; 8 bases map to TRBD2. The V gene end was trimmed by 0 bases and the J gene end by 2 bases; junction bases not matched to a gene: 9. The CDR3 has 17 amino acids. Germline V gene data show CDR1 as SGHDT and CDR2 as YYEEEE. This CDR3 reads CASSLGASGGPQETQYF. CDR3 bases: TGTGCCAGCAGCTTGGGGGCCAGCGGGGGCCCACAAGAGACCCAGTACTTC.

This clonotype has at least ten counts. The chain has TRBV7-2 and TRBJ2-6, with D possibly being TRBD2 (6 bases). V lost 5 bases to trimming and J lost 0 bases, with 14 bases between them. The germline V gene has CDR1 SGHTA and CDR2 FQGNSA. This CDR3 region has 17 residues. The CDR3 region is CASSARGRISGANVLTF. DNA for the CDR3: TGTGCCAGCAGCGCCCGGGGGAGGATCTCTGGGGCCAACGTCCTGACTTTC. Based on the CDR3 plus reference TRBV7-2 and TRBJ2-6, the full variable domain is GAGVSQSPSNKVTEKGKDVELRCDPISGHTALYWYRQSLGQGLEFLIYFQGNSAPDKSGLPSDRFSAERTGGSVSTLTIQRTQQEDSAVYLCASSARGRISGANVLTFGAGSRLTVL.

With regard to this clonotype: This sequence may be a read error, since a much larger clone differs from it by one base. This chain connects TRBV6-5 to TRBJ2-7; 7 bases agree with TRBD2. Germline CDR1 and CDR2: MNHEY and SVGAGI. V lost 3 bases and J lost 2; bases outside the gene matches: 7. The CDR3 is 15 amino acids. The CDR3 DNA reads TGTGCCAGCAGTTATAATAAGGGAGGGGCCTACGAGCAGTACTTC. Amino acid sequence: CASSYNKGGAYEQYF.

The chain recombines TRBV28 with TRBJ2-5; D not certain. CDR1 and CDR2 (germline): MDHEN, SYDVKM. The CDR3 consists of 14 residues. The V end was cut by 6 bases, the J end by 5 bases, with 16 bases between. CDR3 protein: CASSSWGWPETQYF. Here the CDR3 DNA reads TGTGCCAGCAGCTCATGGGGTTGGCCGGAGACCCAGTACTTC.

V and J are TRBV18 and TRBJ1-5; possibly TRBD1 for D (5 bases). CDR1 and CDR2 (germline): KGHSH, LQKENI. The CDR3 is 14 residues long. The V end was cut by 2 bases, the J end by 2 bases, with 7 bases between. In DNA, the CDR3 is TGTGCCAGCTCACCAGGGGGGGGCAATCAGCCCCAGCATTTT. Translation: CASSPGGGNQPQHF.

This clonotype has just a few counts. The chain is built from TRBV25-1 and TRBJ2-7; D assignment may be TRBD1 or TRBD2 (6 bases each). Germline lookup yields CDR1 MGHDK and CDR2 SYGVNS. This CDR3 has 14 residues. The V end lost 3 bases, the J end lost 4 bases, and 13 bases lay between the germline ends. CDR3 residues: CASSEPGARYEQYF. Written as DNA, the CDR3 is TGTGCCAGCAGTGAGCCGGGGGCGCGGTACGAGCAGTACTTC.